Following are 27 T cell receptor beta chains from one sample sequenced in a study of T cell responses to AZD1222 COVID-19 vaccine. Assay: immunoSEQ multiplex PCR; the TCRdb copy retains only in-frame clones and omits some. The data contain some 170,000 clones, about nine tenths of them singletons. The sequences come from peripheral blood, collected 28 days after the second AZD1222 dose. These receptors originate from an adult who received the AZD1222 COVID-19 vaccine.

The chain combines TRBV12-3 or TRBV12-4 with TRBJ2-7, with TRBD2 as a possible D gene (5 bases). Between the trimmed V and J ends, which lost 5 bases and 4 bases, there was a span of 9 bases. CDR3 size: 12 residues. The CDR3 spells CASSPRGYEQYF. CDR3 bases: TGTGCCAGCAGTCCACGAGGGTACGAGCAGTACTTC.

This clone was seen a few times. This chain links TRBV30 with TRBJ2-7; no definite D call. Between the trimmed V and J ends, which lost 1 base and 2 bases, there was a span of 9 bases. CDR3 length: 13 amino acids. CDR1 is GTSNPN, CDR2 SVGIG, per germline (reference sequence). The CDR3: CAWSAPSPYEQYF. DNA for the CDR3: TGTGCCTGGAGTGCCCCGTCCCCCTACGAGCAGTACTTC. The variable domain in full, completed from reference TRBV30 and TRBJ2-7, reads SQTIHQWPATLVQPVGSPLSLECTVEGTSNPNLYWYRQAAGRGLQLLFYSVGIGQISSEVPQNLSASRPQDRQFILSSKKLLLSDSGFYLCAWSAPSPYEQYFGPGTRLTVT.

The V and J genes are TRBV19 and TRBJ2-3; D not resolved. Looked up from germline, CDR1 is LNHDA and CDR2 is SQIVND (reference sequence). The CDR3 spans 11 residues. Trimming stripped 5 bases from V and 4 bases from J, with 4 bases between. The CDR3 nucleotides read TGTGCCAGTAGTGGGGCAGATACGCAGTATTTT. As protein: CASSGADTQYF.

The V call is TRBV19, the J call TRBJ1-4; D not certain. Germline V gene data show CDR1 as LNHDA and CDR2 as SQIVND (reference sequence). Trimming shortened V by 9 bases and J by 0 bases, and 14 bases separated the two germline ends. The CDR3 contains 15 residues. In DNA, the CDR3 is TGTGCCAGCTACTCTCCCGGGGCAACTAATGAAAAACTGTTTTTT. Translated, it gives CASYSPGATNEKLFF.

The chain carries TRBV18 and TRBJ1-2, with D maybe TRBD1 (5 bases). Germline CDR1 is KGHSH and CDR2 is LQKENI. Trimming took 6 bases from V and 2 from J, leaving 16 bases between them. This CDR3 contains 15 residues. CDR3 coding DNA: TGTGCCAGCTCCGCCGGGGGGGAGAGCAACTATGGCTACACCTTC. Translated: CASSAGGESNYGYTF.

V and J are TRBV6-2 or TRBV6-3 and TRBJ2-3; D tentatively reads TRBD1 or TRBD2 (5 bases each). From germline, CDR1 is MNHEY and CDR2 SVGEGT. Between the trimmed V and J ends, which lost 2 bases and 0 bases, there was a span of 9 bases. The CDR3 totals 15 residues. The chain's CDR3 is CASSYKGSSTDTQYF. Here the CDR3 DNA reads TGTGCCAGCAGTTACAAGGGGAGCAGCACAGATACGCAGTATTTT.

The rearrangement joins TRBV27 to TRBJ1-1, with a tentative D call TRBD1 (5 bases). Trimming took 5 bases from V and 6 from J, leaving 16 bases between them. Germline loops: CDR1 MNHEY, CDR2 SMNVEV (reference sequence). The CDR3 extends over 14 amino acids. CDR3 sequence: CASSPLRARSEAFF. The CDR3 coding sequence is TGTGCCAGCAGTCCCCTCAGGGCCAGGTCTGAAGCTTTCTTT.

The V and J genes are TRBV7-2 and TRBJ2-2; D is ambiguous. Germline V gene lookup returns CDR1 SGHTA and CDR2 FQGNSA. CDR3 length equals 15 residues. V was pared by 5 bases and J by 4 bases, with 14 bases between. The CDR3 DNA reads as TGTGCCAGCAGCCCCAGCAAGGCGAGCACCGGGGAGCTGTTTTTT. The encoded protein is CASSPSKASTGELFF.

V and J are TRBV30 and TRBJ2-5; 8 nucleotides match TRBD1. Losses at the gene ends were 4 bases for V and 1 base for J; bases not matched to a gene: 2. The CDR3 is 13 residues long. CDR1 and CDR2 from the germline V gene are GTSNPN and SVGIG (reference sequence). Here the CDR3 DNA reads TGTGCCTGGACTGGGACAGGCCAAGAGACCCAGTACTTC. The encoded protein is CAWTGTGQETQYF. Filled out from reference TRBV30 and TRBJ2-5, the complete variable domain reads SQTIHQWPATLVQPVGSPLSLECTVEGTSNPNLYWYRQAAGRGLQLLFYSVGIGQISSEVPQNLSASRPQDRQFILSSKKLLLSDSGFYLCAWTGTGQETQYFGPGTRLLVL.

This sequence joins TRBV30 and TRBJ1-5; unclear D gene. V was clipped by 0 bases and J by 1 base, with 7 bases between them. Germline CDR1 GTSNPN, CDR2 SVGIG (reference sequence). The CDR3 spans 14 residues. The CDR3 DNA is TGTGCCTGGAGTGTAGGGCAAAGCAATCAGCCCCAGCATTTT. This codes for CAWSVGQSNQPQHF.

The chain has TRBV19 and TRBJ1-2; D may be TRBD1 (5 bases). V dropped 2 bases and J dropped 1 base, with 8 bases sitting between them. Germline CDR1 reads LNHDA; CDR2 reads SQIVND (reference sequence). This CDR3 spans 14 amino acids. The CDR3 DNA reads TGTGCCAGTAGTATATGGACAAATAACTATGGCTACACCTTC. Its protein product is CASSIWTNNYGYTF. Filled out from reference TRBV19 and TRBJ1-2, the complete variable domain reads DGGITQSPKYLFRKEGQNVTLSCEQNLNHDAMYWYRQDPGQGLRLIYYSQIVNDFQKGDIAEGYSVSREKKESFPLTVTSAQKNPTAFYLCASSIWTNNYGYTFGSGTRLTVV.

This sequence joins TRBV7-2 and TRBJ1-5; perhaps TRBD1 as D (5 bases). The CDR3 has 16 residues. Germline CDR1 is SGHTA and CDR2 is FQGNSA. V was cut by 4 bases and J by 1 base, with 14 bases left in between. DNA of the CDR3: TGTGCCAGCAGCTCCCGAAGGGGTAGAAGCAATCAGCCCCAGCATTTT. It specifies CASSSRRGRSNQPQHF.

The chain is built from TRBV7-9 and TRBJ1-2; 7 bases align to TRBD1. The trim removed 5 bases at V and 4 bases at J, leaving 7 bases unmatched. The CDR3 contains 14 residues. CDR1 is SEHNR, CDR2 FQNEAQ, per germline (reference sequence). Here the CDR3 DNA reads TGTGCCAGCAGCGGGCACAGGGGCGGCTATGGCTACACCTTC. Encoded protein: CASSGHRGGYGYTF.

V is TRBV29-1 and J is TRBJ1-1, with D perhaps TRBD1 (5 bases). Trimming stripped 1 base from V and 1 base from J, with 10 bases between. This CDR3 region has 14 residues. Germline V CDR1 and CDR2: SQVTM, ANQGSEA. CDR3 in DNA: TGCAGCGTTGAAGGACGACAGCAGAACACTGAAGCTTTCTTT. Translating it yields CSVEGRQQNTEAFF.

The chain employs TRBV3-1 (or the pseudogene TRBV3-2) and TRBJ2-1; D gene ambiguous. The CDR3 runs 13 residues. Germline V gene sequence: CDR1 LGHDT, CDR2 YNNKEL (reference sequence). Trimming took 3 bases from V and 10 from J, leaving 13 bases between them. The DNA of the CDR3 is TGTGCCAGCAGCCACAAAGGGCTCGTGGAGCAGTTCTTC. Protein sequence: CASSHKGLVEQFF.

The chain recombines TRBV2 with TRBJ1-1; unclear D gene. The V end was cut by 6 bases, the J end by 5 bases, with 10 bases between. CDR3 length: 12 residues. Germline CDR1 SNHLY, CDR2 FYNNEI. CDR3 sequence: CASSRRPTEAFF. The CDR3 DNA sequence: TGTGCCAGCAGCCGGAGACCTACTGAAGCTTTCTTT.

The chain has TRBV4-1 and TRBJ1-1; possible D gene TRBD1, 5 bases. The V end lost 1 base, the J end lost 10 bases, and 13 bases lay between the germline ends. The germline CDR1 and CDR2 sequences are MGHRA and YSYEKL. There are 13 residues in the CDR3. CDR3: CASSQVPGDRAFF. The CDR3 coding sequence is TGCGCCAGCAGCCAAGTGCCGGGGGATCGAGCTTTCTTT.

As DNA, the CDR3 is TGTGCCAGCAGCCTGGGGACAGTGAGGAGGGGATATAGCAATCAGCCCCAGCATTTT. Residues: CASSLGTVRRGYSNQPQHF. The chain couples TRBV21-1 to TRBJ1-5; the D segment call TRBD1 is taken from the table without a DNA check. TRBV21-1 is noted as a pseudogene. CDR3 length: 19 amino acids.

J is TRBJ2-7 and V is TRBV18; 11 nucleotides line up with TRBD2. CDR1 is KGHSH and CDR2 is LQKENI in the germline V gene. V shed 4 bases and J 5 bases; nucleotides not matched to a gene: 4. The CDR3 extends over 14 amino acids. CDR3 protein: CASSLTSGSNEQYF. The DNA for the CDR3 is TGTGCCAGCTCACTCACTAGCGGGAGCAACGAGCAGTACTTC.

The rearrangement uses TRBV9 and TRBJ2-2; possible D gene TRBD1, 6 bases. The CDR3 loop spans 14 amino acids. The germline V and J ends were trimmed by 5 bases and 2 bases, with 10 bases remaining between them. Per germline, CDR1 SGDLS and CDR2 YYNGEE. The CDR3 sequence: CASRDSYNTGELFF. The DNA of the CDR3 is TGTGCCAGCAGGGACAGCTATAACACCGGGGAGCTGTTTTTT.

The chain is built from TRBV30 and TRBJ2-7; 11 nucleotides line up with TRBD2. Per the germline V gene, CDR1 is GTSNPN and CDR2 is SVGIG (reference sequence). V trimming: 2 bases; J trimming: 2 bases; junction bases outside the gene matches: 5. The CDR3 is 15 amino acids. CDR3 protein: CAWSNRLAGTYEQYF. CDR3 bases: TGTGCCTGGAGTAATAGACTAGCGGGGACCTACGAGCAGTACTTC.

V gene TRBV2 combines with J gene TRBJ2-3; TRBD2 matches at 11 bases. From germline, CDR1 is SNHLY and CDR2 FYNNEI. J gave up 6 bases and V 6 bases, and 8 bases lay outside the gene matches. This CDR3 contains 15 residues. CDR3 nucleotide sequence: TGTGCCAGCAGCGAGACTAGCGGGGCAGGGGATACGCAGTATTTT. This codes for CASSETSGAGDTQYF.

The CDR3: CASSQANTYEQYF. The CDR3 DNA is TGTGCCAGCAGTCAAGCGAACACCTACGAGCAGTACTTC. The V and J genes are TRBV6-2 or TRBV6-3 and TRBJ2-7, with no clear D. The V end was cut by 5 bases, the J end by 2 bases, with 10 bases between. From germline, CDR1 is MNHEY and CDR2 SVGEGT. This CDR3 has 13 amino acids.

CDR3 amino acids: CAWSEMVRGGEQYF. In DNA form, the CDR3 reads TGTGCCTGGAGTGAGATGGTGAGGGGAGGCGAGCAGTACTTC. This chain connects TRBV30 to TRBJ2-7; D perhaps matches TRBD2 (6 bases). Germline CDR1 and CDR2: GTSNPN and SVGIG (reference sequence). The V and J ends lost 1 base and 6 bases respectively, with 16 bases between them. The CDR3 spans 14 residues.

This clone was observed a few times. The gene calls are TRBV30 and TRBJ1-6; possibly TRBD1 for D (5 bases). The CDR3 consists of 14 residues. Trimming cost V 3 bases and J 7 bases, with 13 bases left between them. Germline CDR1 is GTSNPN and CDR2 is SVGIG (reference sequence). DNA of the CDR3: TGTGCCTGGAGGGCCCGGCAGGGCAATTCACCCCTCCACTTT. Residues: CAWRARQGNSPLHF.

The chain is built from TRBV3-1 (or the pseudogene TRBV3-2) and TRBJ1-3; possible D gene TRBD1, 6 bases. V was shortened by 4 bases and J by 2 bases, with 15 bases between the two germline ends. The germline CDR1 and CDR2 sequences are LGHDT and YNNKEL (reference sequence). The CDR3 covers 16 residues. The CDR3 DNA sequence: TGTGCCAGCAGCCGAGGACAGTGGGGCCCTGGAAACACCATATATTTT. Its translation: CASSRGQWGPGNTIYF.

The CDR3 loop is CASSRGLAGHEQYF. The DNA for the CDR3 is TGTGCCAGCAGCAGGGGACTAGCGGGACACGAGCAGTACTTC. The chain couples TRBV21-1 to TRBJ2-7; no DNA check was done on the table's D call, TRBD2. TRBV21-1 is designated a pseudogene. The length of the CDR3 is 14 residues.